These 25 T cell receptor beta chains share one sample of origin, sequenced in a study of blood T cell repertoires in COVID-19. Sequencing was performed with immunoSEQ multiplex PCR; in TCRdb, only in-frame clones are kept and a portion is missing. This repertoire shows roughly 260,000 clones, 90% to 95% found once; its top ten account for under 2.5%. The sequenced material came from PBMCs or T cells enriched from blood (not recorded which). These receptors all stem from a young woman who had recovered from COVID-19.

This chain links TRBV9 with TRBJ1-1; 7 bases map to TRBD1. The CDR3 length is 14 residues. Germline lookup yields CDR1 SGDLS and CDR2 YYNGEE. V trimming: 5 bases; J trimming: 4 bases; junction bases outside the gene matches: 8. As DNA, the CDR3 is TGTGCCAGCAGTTTACATCAGGGGGTCACTGAAGCTTTCTTT. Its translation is CASSLHQGVTEAFF.

The CDR3 loop is CASSRPGTKNTEAFF. In nucleotides, the CDR3 is TGCGCCAGCAGCCGCCCCGGGACAAAGAACACTGAAGCTTTCTTT. The chain recombines TRBV4-1 with TRBJ1-1; perhaps TRBD1 as D (6 bases). The CDR3 has 15 residues. V dropped 4 bases and J dropped 1 base, with 13 bases sitting between them. Germline CDR1 MGHRA, CDR2 YSYEKL.

The CDR3 bases are TGTGCCAGCAGTTTCGAGGGGCGGGGGGACACCGGGGAGCTGTTTTTT. Protein sequence: CASSFEGRGDTGELFF. The V gene is TRBV27, the J gene TRBJ2-2; 8 bases line up with TRBD2. Trimming cost V 3 bases and J 3 bases; bases outside gene matches: 6. Per germline, CDR1 MNHEY and CDR2 SMNVEV (reference sequence). The CDR3 runs to 16 residues.

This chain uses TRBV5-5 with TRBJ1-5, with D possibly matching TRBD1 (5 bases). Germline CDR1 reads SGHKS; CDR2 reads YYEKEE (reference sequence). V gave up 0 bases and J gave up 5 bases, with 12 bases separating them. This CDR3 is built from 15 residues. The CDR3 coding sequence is TGTGCCAGCAGCTTGGATGGGACTGAGTATCAGCCCCAGCATTTT. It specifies CASSLDGTEYQPQHF.

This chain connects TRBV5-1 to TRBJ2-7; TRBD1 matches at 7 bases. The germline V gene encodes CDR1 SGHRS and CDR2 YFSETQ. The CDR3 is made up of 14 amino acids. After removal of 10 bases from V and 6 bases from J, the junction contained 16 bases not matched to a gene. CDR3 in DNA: TGCGCCTCCCGATCCAGGGGGACCGGTTCCGAGCAGTACTTC. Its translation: CASRSRGTGSEQYF.

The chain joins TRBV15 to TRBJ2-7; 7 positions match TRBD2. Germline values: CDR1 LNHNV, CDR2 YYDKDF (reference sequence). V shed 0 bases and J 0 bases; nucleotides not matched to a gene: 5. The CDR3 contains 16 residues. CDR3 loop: CATSRDLGGGSYEQYF. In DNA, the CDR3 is TGTGCCACCAGCAGAGATTTAGGCGGGGGCTCCTACGAGCAGTACTTC.

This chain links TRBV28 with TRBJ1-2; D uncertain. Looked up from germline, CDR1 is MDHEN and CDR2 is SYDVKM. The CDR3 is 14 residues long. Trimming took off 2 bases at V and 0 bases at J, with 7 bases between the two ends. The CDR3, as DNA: TGTGCCAGCAGTTTAGGCTTCCCTAACTATGGCTACACCTTC. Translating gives CASSLGFPNYGYTF.

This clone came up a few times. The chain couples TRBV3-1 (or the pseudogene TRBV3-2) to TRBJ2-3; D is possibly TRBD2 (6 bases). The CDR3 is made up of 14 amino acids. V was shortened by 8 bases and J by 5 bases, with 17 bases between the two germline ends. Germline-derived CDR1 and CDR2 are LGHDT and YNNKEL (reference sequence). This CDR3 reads CASAPSGEVDTQYF. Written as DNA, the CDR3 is TGTGCCAGCGCTCCCTCGGGAGAAGTAGATACGCAGTATTTT.

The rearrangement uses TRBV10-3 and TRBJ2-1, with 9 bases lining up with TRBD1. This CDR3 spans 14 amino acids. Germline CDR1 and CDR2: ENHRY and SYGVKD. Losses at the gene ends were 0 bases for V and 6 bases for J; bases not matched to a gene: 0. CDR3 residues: CAISESDRGNEQFF. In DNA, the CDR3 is TGTGCCATCAGTGAGTCGGACAGGGGCAATGAGCAGTTCTTC.

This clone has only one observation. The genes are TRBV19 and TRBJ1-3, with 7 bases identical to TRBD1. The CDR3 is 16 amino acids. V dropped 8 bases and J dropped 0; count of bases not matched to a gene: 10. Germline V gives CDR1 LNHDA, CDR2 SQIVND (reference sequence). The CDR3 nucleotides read TGTGCCAGTTCGGACAGGAGGGTTTTCTCTGGAAACACCATATATTTT. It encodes CASSDRRVFSGNTIYF.

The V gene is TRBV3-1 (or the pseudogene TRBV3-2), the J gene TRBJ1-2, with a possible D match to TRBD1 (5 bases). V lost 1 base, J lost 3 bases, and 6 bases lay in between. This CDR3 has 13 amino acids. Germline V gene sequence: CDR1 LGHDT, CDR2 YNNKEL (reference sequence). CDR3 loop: CASSQATDYGYTF. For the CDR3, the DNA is TGTGCCAGCAGCCAAGCGACAGACTATGGCTACACCTTC.

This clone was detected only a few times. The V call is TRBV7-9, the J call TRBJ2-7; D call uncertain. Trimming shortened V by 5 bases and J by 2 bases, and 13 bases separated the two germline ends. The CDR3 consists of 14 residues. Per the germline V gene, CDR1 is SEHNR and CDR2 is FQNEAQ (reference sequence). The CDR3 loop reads CASSPSWLPYEQYF. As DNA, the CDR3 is TGTGCCAGCAGCCCCAGTTGGCTCCCCTACGAGCAGTACTTC.

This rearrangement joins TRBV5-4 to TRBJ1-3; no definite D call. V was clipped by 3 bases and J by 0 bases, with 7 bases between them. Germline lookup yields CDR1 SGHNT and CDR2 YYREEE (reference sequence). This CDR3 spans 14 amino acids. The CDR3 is CASSSHNSGNTIYF. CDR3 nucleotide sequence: TGTGCCAGCAGCTCACACAACTCTGGAAACACCATATATTTT. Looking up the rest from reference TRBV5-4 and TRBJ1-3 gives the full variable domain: ETGVTQSPTHLIKTRGQQVTLRCSSQSGHNTVSWYQQALGQGPQFIFQYYREEENGRGNFPPRFSGLQFPNYSSELNVNALELDDSALYLCASSSHNSGNTIYFGEGSWLTVV.

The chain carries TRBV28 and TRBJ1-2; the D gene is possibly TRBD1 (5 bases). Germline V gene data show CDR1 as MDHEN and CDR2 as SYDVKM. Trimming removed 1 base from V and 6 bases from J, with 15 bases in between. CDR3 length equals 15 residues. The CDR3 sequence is CASSLFSTQGNGYTF. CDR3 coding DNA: TGTGCCAGCAGTTTATTTTCCACCCAGGGTAATGGCTACACCTTC.

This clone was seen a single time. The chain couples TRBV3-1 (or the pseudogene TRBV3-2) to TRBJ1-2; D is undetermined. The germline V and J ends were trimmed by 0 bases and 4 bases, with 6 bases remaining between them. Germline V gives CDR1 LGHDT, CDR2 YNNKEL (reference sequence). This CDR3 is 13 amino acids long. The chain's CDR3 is CASSQDGSYGYTF. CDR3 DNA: TGTGCCAGCAGCCAAGATGGGAGCTATGGCTACACCTTC.

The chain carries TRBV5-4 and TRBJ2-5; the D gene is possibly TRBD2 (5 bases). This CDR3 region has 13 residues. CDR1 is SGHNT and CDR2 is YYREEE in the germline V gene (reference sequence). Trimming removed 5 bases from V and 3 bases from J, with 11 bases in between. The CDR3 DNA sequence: TGTGCCAGCAGAACCGGAGGCAAAGAGACCCAGTACTTC. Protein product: CASRTGGKETQYF.

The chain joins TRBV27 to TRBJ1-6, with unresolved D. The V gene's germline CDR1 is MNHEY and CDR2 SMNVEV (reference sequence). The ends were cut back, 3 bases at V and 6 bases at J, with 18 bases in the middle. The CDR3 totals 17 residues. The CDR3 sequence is CASSFINPTRTNSPLHF. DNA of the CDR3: TGTGCCAGCAGTTTTATAAATCCGACAAGAACTAATTCACCCCTCCACTTT.

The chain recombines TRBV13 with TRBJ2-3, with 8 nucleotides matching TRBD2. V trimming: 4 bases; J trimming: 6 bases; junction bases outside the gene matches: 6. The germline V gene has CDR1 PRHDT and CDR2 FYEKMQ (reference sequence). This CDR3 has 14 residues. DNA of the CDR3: TGTGCCAGCAGCTCGACGGCGGGGGGCGATACGCAGTATTTT. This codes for CASSSTAGGDTQYF.

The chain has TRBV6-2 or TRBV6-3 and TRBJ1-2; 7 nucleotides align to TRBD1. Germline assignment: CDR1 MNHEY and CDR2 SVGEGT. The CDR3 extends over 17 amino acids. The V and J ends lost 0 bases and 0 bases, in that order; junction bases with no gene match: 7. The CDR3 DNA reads TGTGCCAGCAGTTACTCGAAGGGACAGCTCTCTAACTATGGCTACACCTTC. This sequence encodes CASSYSKGQLSNYGYTF.

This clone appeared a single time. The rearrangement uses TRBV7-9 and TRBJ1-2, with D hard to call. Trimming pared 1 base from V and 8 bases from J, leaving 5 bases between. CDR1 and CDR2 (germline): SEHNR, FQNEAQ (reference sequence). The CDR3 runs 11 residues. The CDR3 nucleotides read TGTGCCAGCAGCTTAGGTCTAGGCTACACCTTC. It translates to CASSLGLGYTF.

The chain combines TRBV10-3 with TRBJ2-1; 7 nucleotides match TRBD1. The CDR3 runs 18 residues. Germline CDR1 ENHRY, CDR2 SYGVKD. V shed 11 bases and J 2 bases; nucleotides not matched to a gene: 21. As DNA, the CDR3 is TGTGCCCCGCCATGGATGCAAGGCTACAGGGGCCCCTACAATGAGCAGTTCTTC. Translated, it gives CAPPWMQGYRGPYNEQFF.

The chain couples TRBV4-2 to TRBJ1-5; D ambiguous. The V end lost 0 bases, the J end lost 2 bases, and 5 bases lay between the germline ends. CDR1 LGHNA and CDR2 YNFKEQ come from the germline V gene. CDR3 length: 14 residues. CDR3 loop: CASSQEAGNQPQHF. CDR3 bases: TGTGCCAGCAGCCAAGAGGCAGGCAATCAGCCCCAGCATTTT.

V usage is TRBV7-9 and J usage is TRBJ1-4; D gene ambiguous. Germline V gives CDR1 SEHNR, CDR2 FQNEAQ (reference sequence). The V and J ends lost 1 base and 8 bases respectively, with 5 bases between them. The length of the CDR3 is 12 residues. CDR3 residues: CASSLGGEKLFF. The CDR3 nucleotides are TGTGCCAGCAGCTTAGGAGGGGAAAAACTGTTTTTT.

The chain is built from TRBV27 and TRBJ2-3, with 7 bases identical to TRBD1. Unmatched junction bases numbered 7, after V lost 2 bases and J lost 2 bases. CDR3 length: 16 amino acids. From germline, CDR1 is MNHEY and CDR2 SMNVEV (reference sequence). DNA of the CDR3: TGTGCCAGCAGTTTACGGCGGACAGGACTCACAGATACGCAGTATTTT. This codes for CASSLRRTGLTDTQYF.

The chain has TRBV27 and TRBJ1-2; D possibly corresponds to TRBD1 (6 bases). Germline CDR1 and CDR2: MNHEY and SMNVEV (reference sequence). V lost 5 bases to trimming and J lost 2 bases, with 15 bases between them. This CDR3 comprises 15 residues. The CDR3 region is CASSPRRDTNYGYTF. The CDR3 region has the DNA TGTGCCAGCAGTCCCCGAAGGGACACCAACTATGGCTACACCTTC.